Below are 17 T cell receptor beta chains sequenced from a single sample in a study of blood T cell repertoires in COVID-19. The table came from immunoSEQ multiplex PCR; TCRdb's copy has only in-frame clones and leaves some out. The table includes over 200,000 clones, approximately 80% detected once. The sequenced sample consisted of peripheral blood. Every receptor here comes from a woman older than 75 with active or convalescent COVID-19.

V gene TRBV29-1 combines with J gene TRBJ1-1; 8 positions agree with TRBD1. Germline CDR1 and CDR2: SQVTM and ANQGSEA. CDR3 length: 15 residues. The ends lost 6 bases at V and 4 bases at J; junction bases unmatched: 13. As DNA, the CDR3 is TGCAGCGTCGTCTTGCTCAGGGGGCGCCGCACTGAAGCTTTCTTT. It yields the protein CSVVLLRGRRTEAFF.

The J gene is TRBJ1-3, the V gene TRBV28, with a weak D call TRBD1 (6 bases). This CDR3 has 15 amino acids. V was pared by 3 bases and J by 4 bases, with 13 bases between. Germline CDR1 is MDHEN and CDR2 is SYDVKM. The CDR3 nucleotides read TGTGCCAGCAGTTTGCAACAGGGTTCGGGAAACACCATATATTTT. This codes for CASSLQQGSGNTIYF.

The chain is built from TRBV3-1 (or the pseudogene TRBV3-2) and TRBJ2-3, with 9 bases matching TRBD2. Germline assignment: CDR1 LGHDT and CDR2 YNNKEL (reference sequence). V was pared by 4 bases and J by 0 bases, with 5 bases of the junction left unmatched. The CDR3 contains 16 residues. The CDR3 sequence is CASSPAGGASTDTQYF. The CDR3 DNA follows: TGTGCCAGCAGCCCGGCGGGGGGGGCTAGCACAGATACGCAGTATTTT.

The chain recombines TRBV19 with TRBJ1-3; a possible D gene is TRBD1 (5 bases). CDR3 length: 16 amino acids. V was clipped by 3 bases and J by 4 bases, with 16 bases between them. Germline V gene data show CDR1 as LNHDA and CDR2 as SQIVND (reference sequence). In nucleotides, the CDR3 is TGTGCCAGTAGTATTGCCCCCCCAGGGTACGGAAACACCATATATTTT. It encodes CASSIAPPGYGNTIYF. The whole variable domain, remainder taken from reference TRBV19 and TRBJ1-3, is DGGITQSPKYLFRKEGQNVTLSCEQNLNHDAMYWYRQDPGQGLRLIYYSQIVNDFQKGDIAEGYSVSREKKESFPLTVTSAQKNPTAFYLCASSIAPPGYGNTIYFGEGSWLTVV.

DNA for the CDR3: TGTGCCAGCAGCAAGACTAGCGGGGGACTCTACGAGCAGTACTTC. Translating gives CASSKTSGGLYEQYF. The V gene is TRBV7-8, the J gene TRBJ2-7; 12 nucleotides agree with TRBD2. The trim removed 5 bases at V and 3 bases at J, leaving 5 bases unmatched. This CDR3 is 15 amino acids long. The germline V gene encodes CDR1 SGHVS and CDR2 FQNEAQ.

This chain connects TRBV19 to TRBJ2-5; perhaps TRBD2 as D (5 bases). CDR1 is LNHDA, CDR2 SQIVND, per germline (reference sequence). V was trimmed by 9 bases and J by 5 bases, leaving 19 bases between them. The CDR3 covers 14 residues. The CDR3 DNA reads TGTGCCAGCACTCCCGGAGGAAGTGTTGAGACCCAGTACTTC. Its translation: CASTPGGSVETQYF.

This clone was found a few times. Different DNA sequences within this sample yield the same CDR3. The gene calls are TRBV9 and TRBJ2-3; D possibly corresponds to TRBD2 (6 bases). The CDR3 runs to 15 residues. Between the trimmed V and J ends, which lost 1 base and 2 bases, there was a span of 11 bases. Germline CDR1 is SGDLS and CDR2 is YYNGEE. In DNA, the CDR3 is TGTGCCAGCAGCGTATCCGGGACTTCCACAGATACGCAGTATTTT. It codes for CASSVSGTSTDTQYF.

The chain couples TRBV29-1 to TRBJ2-5; TRBD1 matches at 7 bases. The ends lost 3 bases at V and 7 bases at J; junction bases unmatched: 8. Germline lookup yields CDR1 SQVTM and CDR2 ANQGSEA. The CDR3 covers 13 residues. The CDR3 region has the DNA TGCAGCGTTGATGACAGGGCGATCGGGACCCAGTACTTC. As protein: CSVDDRAIGTQYF.

The chain has TRBV7-2 and TRBJ2-1; 11 nucleotides agree with TRBD2. Per germline, CDR1 SGHTA and CDR2 FQGNSA. The CDR3 is made up of 15 amino acids. J lost 4 bases, V lost 3 bases, and 2 bases had no gene match. This CDR3 is CASSLTSGAYNEQFF. The DNA of the CDR3 is TGTGCCAGCAGCTTGACTAGCGGGGCTTACAATGAGCAGTTCTTC.

The chain couples TRBV7-2 to TRBJ2-2; TRBD2 matches at 7 bases. This CDR3 comprises 14 residues. Germline-derived CDR1 and CDR2 are SGHTA and FQGNSA. V trimming: 5 bases; J trimming: 4 bases; junction bases outside the gene matches: 4. The CDR3 DNA follows: TGTGCCAGCAGCCCGGGGAGGGCCACCGGGGAGCTGTTTTTT. Amino acid sequence: CASSPGRATGELFF.

This chain uses TRBV5-4 with TRBJ2-3; D remains ambiguous. V dropped 2 bases and J dropped 0 bases, with 4 bases sitting between them. CDR3 length: 13 residues. Germline CDR1 reads SGHNT; CDR2 reads YYREEE (reference sequence). CDR3 in DNA: TGTGCCAGCAGCTTTCCGAGCACAGATACGCAGTATTTT. Its protein is CASSFPSTDTQYF.

The CDR3 loop is CASSPGGEGANVLTF. The DNA of the CDR3 is TGTGCCAGCAGTCCAGGGGGCGAAGGGGCCAACGTCCTGACTTTC. The chain recombines TRBV28 with TRBJ2-6; the match to TRBD1 covers 8 bases. After removal of 5 bases from V and 4 bases from J, the junction contained 4 bases not matched to a gene. Germline-derived CDR1 and CDR2 are MDHEN and SYDVKM. The CDR3 extends over 15 amino acids.

This chain connects TRBV6-5 to TRBJ1-2, with 7 bases matching TRBD1. With V trimmed by 0 bases and J by 7 bases, 8 bases remained unmatched. Per the germline V gene, CDR1 is MNHEY and CDR2 is SVGAGI. There are 15 residues in the CDR3. CDR3 residues: CASSYSKGALGGYTF. The CDR3 nucleotides read TGTGCCAGCAGTTACTCGAAGGGGGCGTTGGGTGGCTACACCTTC.

The chain carries TRBV27 and TRBJ1-6; the match to TRBD1 covers 7 bases. V was clipped by 0 bases and J by 6 bases; unmatched bases: 5. Per germline, CDR1 MNHEY and CDR2 SMNVEV (reference sequence). The CDR3 is 16 residues long. The CDR3 loop is CASSLSTRQGNSPLHF. The DNA for the CDR3 is TGTGCCAGCAGTTTATCGACGAGACAGGGTAATTCACCCCTCCACTTT.

The rearrangement links TRBV5-1 to TRBJ1-2, with 7 positions matching TRBD1. The trim removed 4 bases at V and 3 bases at J, leaving 6 bases unmatched. The length of the CDR3 is 14 residues. Germline CDR1 and CDR2: SGHRS and YFSETQ. The CDR3 DNA reads as TGCGCCAGCAGCGTAGCCGGGACAGACTATGGCTACACCTTC. Residues: CASSVAGTDYGYTF.

This chain joins TRBV11-3 and TRBJ2-2, with TRBD2 matching 14 bases. Germline values: CDR1 SGHNT, CDR2 YENEEA. The J segment lost 1 base and the V segment lost 6 bases, leaving 4 bases of the junction unmatched. This CDR3 comprises 17 residues. Written as DNA, the CDR3 is TGTGCCAGCAGTCGAGGGACTAGCGGGAGGAACACCGGGGAGCTGTTTTTT. This codes for CASSRGTSGRNTGELFF.

The chain is built from TRBV4-1 and TRBJ2-2; TRBD1 matches 9 bases. Germline CDR1 is MGHRA and CDR2 is YSYEKL. The V segment lost 0 bases and the J segment 4 bases; nucleotides outside the gene matches: 6. This CDR3 spans 17 amino acids. CDR3 sequence: CASSQDWAQGATGELFF. CDR3 DNA sequence: TGCGCCAGCAGCCAAGATTGGGCACAGGGGGCCACCGGGGAGCTGTTTTTT.